These 30 T cell receptor beta chains came from one sample sequenced in a study of blood T cell repertoires in COVID-19. Only in-frame clones appear in the TCRdb table, and some are missing; sequencing was by immunoSEQ multiplex PCR. The sample includes approximately 50,000 clones, more than 70% of them seen just once. Sequencing was done on a sample of peripheral blood. These receptor sequences come from a woman older than 75 with acute or convalescent COVID-19.

J is TRBJ2-2 and V is TRBV10-3; D is ambiguous. V was trimmed by 7 bases and J by 10 bases, leaving 13 bases between them. Germline values: CDR1 ENHRY, CDR2 SYGVKD. This CDR3 contains 12 residues. CDR3 sequence (DNA): TGTGCCATCACCGACTTGGAGTCGGAGCTGTTTTTT. Translation: CAITDLESELFF.

The chain recombines TRBV6-5 with TRBJ2-3, with D perhaps TRBD2 (6 bases). Germline values: CDR1 MNHEY, CDR2 SVGAGI. Trimming took off 11 bases at V and 1 base at J, with 13 bases between the two ends. This CDR3 has 13 residues. The CDR3 DNA is TGTGCCTGCGTAGAGCGGGGCACAGATACGCAGTATTTT. It translates to CACVERGTDTQYF.

J is TRBJ2-2 and V is TRBV5-1; TRBD1 agrees at 7 bases. The germline gives CDR1 SGHRS, CDR2 YFSETQ. This CDR3 contains 14 residues. Unmatched junction bases numbered 1, after V lost 1 base and J lost 4 bases. The CDR3 loop is CASSLTGATGELFF. The CDR3 DNA reads TGCGCCAGCAGCTTGACAGGGGCCACCGGGGAGCTGTTTTTT.

This clone was picked up one time. The chain has TRBV4-2 and TRBJ1-3, with 8 bases aligning to TRBD1. The CDR3 spans 16 residues. The germline V gene encodes CDR1 LGHNA and CDR2 YNFKEQ. Losses at the gene ends were 4 bases for V and 0 bases for J; bases not matched to a gene: 5. The CDR3 nucleotides are TGTGCCAGCAGCCTCGAAGACAGGGGCTCTGGAAACACCATATATTTT. The encoded protein is CASSLEDRGSGNTIYF.

V gene TRBV27 combines with J gene TRBJ2-5, with 10 bases lining up with TRBD2. The CDR3 contains 16 residues. After removal of 5 bases from V and 1 base from J, the junction contained 7 bases not matched to a gene. Germline CDR1 is MNHEY and CDR2 is SMNVEV (reference sequence). The chain's CDR3 is CASSHQVAGGQETQYF. The CDR3 bases are TGTGCCAGCAGTCACCAAGTAGCGGGGGGCCAAGAGACCCAGTACTTC.

V is TRBV6-6 and J is TRBJ1-4, with 7 bases that match TRBD1. The CDR3 extends over 14 amino acids. Germline lookup yields CDR1 MNHNY and CDR2 SVGAGI (reference sequence). J was trimmed by 6 bases and V by 7 bases; bases with no gene match: 8. The CDR3 nucleotides read TGTGCCAGCACCCGACAGGGCAGGGATGAAAAACTGTTTTTT. Protein sequence: CASTRQGRDEKLFF.

The chain combines TRBV6-5 with TRBJ1-2, with TRBD1 matching 9 bases. The CDR3 consists of 14 residues. The junction had 6 bases not matched to a gene; V was cut back by 6 bases and J by 4 bases. Germline V gives CDR1 MNHEY, CDR2 SVGAGI. The DNA of the CDR3 is TGTGCCAGCAGCGTCCTGGGACAGGGCTATGGCTACACCTTC. Translating gives CASSVLGQGYGYTF.

This clone has a single count. The chain joins TRBV19 to TRBJ2-2; possibly TRBD2 for D (5 bases). V was cut by 3 bases and J by 4 bases, with 15 bases left in between. This CDR3 region has 16 residues. Germline V gene lookup returns CDR1 LNHDA and CDR2 SQIVND (reference sequence). Here the CDR3 DNA reads TGTGCCAGTAGTATGTTGGGCGGGCCGCGCACCGGGGAGCTGTTTTTT. Its translation is CASSMLGGPRTGELFF. The full variable domain, completed using reference TRBV19 and TRBJ2-2, is DGGITQSPKYLFRKEGQNVTLSCEQNLNHDAMYWYRQDPGQGLRLIYYSQIVNDFQKGDIAEGYSVSREKKESFPLTVTSAQKNPTAFYLCASSMLGGPRTGELFFGEGSRLTVL.

The V and J genes are TRBV3-1 (or the pseudogene TRBV3-2) and TRBJ2-1, with D hard to call. This CDR3 spans 15 amino acids. Germline CDR1 reads LGHDT; CDR2 reads YNNKEL (reference sequence). V was trimmed by 0 bases and J by 2 bases, leaving 8 bases between them. The chain's CDR3 is CASSQDPTPYNEQFF. The CDR3 bases are TGTGCCAGCAGCCAAGACCCCACTCCCTACAATGAGCAGTTCTTC.

The V gene is TRBV19, the J gene TRBJ1-2; 9 positions match TRBD1. This CDR3 is built from 14 residues. J was trimmed by 4 bases and V by 4 bases; bases with no gene match: 4. The germline V gene encodes CDR1 LNHDA and CDR2 SQIVND (reference sequence). CDR3 protein: CASSTGQGPYGYTF. Written as DNA, the CDR3 is TGTGCCAGTAGTACCGGACAGGGGCCCTATGGCTACACCTTC.

The CDR3 nucleotides are TGTGCCAGCAGCCCGGTAGGAGGGGCGAGCTATGGCTACACCTTC. Translation gives CASSPVGGASYGYTF. V usage is TRBV6-5 and J usage is TRBJ1-2; tentatively, D is TRBD1 (5 bases). Germline CDR1 MNHEY, CDR2 SVGAGI. The CDR3 is 15 residues long. The V and J ends lost 6 bases and 4 bases respectively, with 18 bases between them.

In this sample, this clone is medium-sized. V and J are TRBV20-1 and TRBJ1-5; D remains unclear. The germline gives CDR1 DFQATT, CDR2 SNEGSKA (reference sequence). The CDR3 has 14 amino acids. V shed 3 bases and J shed 3 bases, with 12 bases lying between them. As DNA, the CDR3 is TGCAGTGCTAGTCCCTTGCGGGACAATCAGCCCCAGCATTTT. It yields the protein CSASPLRDNQPQHF.

The rearrangement joins TRBV28 to TRBJ1-2; TRBD1 aligns across 7 bases. CDR3 size: 12 residues. Germline assignment: CDR1 MDHEN and CDR2 SYDVKM. With V trimmed by 5 bases and J by 10 bases, 7 bases remained unmatched. CDR3 DNA sequence: TGTGCCAGCAGTCCCAGGACAGGATACTACACCTTC. Its translation is CASSPRTGYYTF.

The table lists this clone with a count of one. V gene TRBV2 combines with J gene TRBJ2-2; 7 bases map to TRBD1. From germline, CDR1 is SNHLY and CDR2 FYNNEI. This CDR3 spans 16 amino acids. V lost 4 bases, J lost 0 bases, and 5 bases stayed unmatched. CDR3 nucleotide sequence: TGTGCCAGCAGTGCCGACAGGGTCTCGAACACCGGGGAGCTGTTTTTT. Residues: CASSADRVSNTGELFF.

The rearrangement uses TRBV19 and TRBJ2-7, with TRBD2 as a possible D gene (6 bases). Trimming shortened V by 6 bases and J by 0 bases, and 12 bases separated the two germline ends. In germline, CDR1 is LNHDA, CDR2 SQIVND (reference sequence). The CDR3 extends over 14 amino acids. This CDR3 is CASSQTRTSYEQYV. CDR3 nucleotides: TGTGCCAGTAGCCAGACTAGGACCTCCTACGAGCAGTACGTC.

The rearrangement joins TRBV18 to TRBJ1-2, with D maybe TRBD1 (6 bases). The CDR3 covers 15 residues. V was trimmed by 3 bases and J by 4 bases, leaving 15 bases between them. The germline gives CDR1 KGHSH, CDR2 LQKENI. The CDR3 bases are TGTGCCAGCTCACCGTCCTGGGGGCAGAGCTATGGCTACACCTTC. Its translation: CASSPSWGQSYGYTF.

V usage is TRBV6-2 or TRBV6-3 and J usage is TRBJ1-1; TRBD1 aligns across 8 bases. Germline V gene lookup returns CDR1 MNHEY and CDR2 SVGEGT. Trimming cost V 5 bases and J 3 bases; bases outside gene matches: 11. This CDR3 spans 16 amino acids. The CDR3 sequence: CASSLNPRGLDTEAFF. For the CDR3, the DNA is TGTGCCAGCAGTCTCAACCCCAGGGGGCTGGACACTGAAGCTTTCTTT.

This chain links TRBV5-1 with TRBJ1-1; TRBD1 might be the D (6 bases). The germline V gene encodes CDR1 SGHRS and CDR2 YFSETQ. The CDR3 length is 15 residues. V gave up 4 bases and J gave up 5 bases, with 18 bases separating them. DNA of the CDR3: TGCGCCAGCAGCGTTCAGGGAGGGGGTGAAACTGAAGCTTTCTTT. Its translation: CASSVQGGGETEAFF.

The chain joins TRBV5-1 to TRBJ2-1; the match to TRBD1 covers 8 bases. CDR3 length: 14 amino acids. Germline V gene data show CDR1 as SGHRS and CDR2 as YFSETQ. The junction had 10 bases not matched to a gene; V was cut back by 4 bases and J by 10 bases. The CDR3 reads CASSPDAGGREQFF. In DNA, the CDR3 is TGCGCCAGCAGCCCGGACGCAGGGGGCCGCGAGCAGTTCTTC.

V is TRBV18 and J is TRBJ2-7, with 8 nucleotides matching TRBD1. In germline, CDR1 is KGHSH, CDR2 LQKENI. With V trimmed by 3 bases and J by 6 bases, 4 bases remained unmatched. The CDR3 runs to 13 residues. CDR3 coding DNA: TGTGCCAGCTCACCGACAGGGGATCGCGAGCAGTACGTC. Translated: CASSPTGDREQYV.

The CDR3 sequence is CASSPGTTNSPLHF. The CDR3, as DNA: TGTGCCAGCAGCCCCGGGACAACGAATTCACCCCTCCACTTT. J is TRBJ1-6 and V is TRBV3-1 (or the pseudogene TRBV3-2); TRBD1 is a possible D gene (6 bases). The CDR3 sequence is 14 residues long. The V and J ends lost 4 bases and 7 bases respectively, with 11 bases between them. The germline CDR1 and CDR2 sequences are LGHDT and YNNKEL (reference sequence).

V and J are TRBV11-3 and TRBJ2-2; 7 bases align to TRBD2. Per the germline V gene, CDR1 is SGHNT and CDR2 is YENEEA. V dropped 6 bases and J dropped 7; count of bases not matched to a gene: 2. The CDR3 is made up of 12 amino acids. In DNA form, the CDR3 reads TGTGCCAGCAGGCGGGGGAGCGGGGAGCTGTTTTTT. Translating gives CASRRGSGELFF. Based on the CDR3 plus reference TRBV11-3 and TRBJ2-2, the full variable domain is EAGVVQSPRYKIIEKKQPVAFWCNPISGHNTLYWYLQNLGQGPELLIRYENEEAVDDSQLPKDRFSAERLKGVDSTLKIQPAELGDSAVYLCASRRGSGELFFGEGSRLTVL.

This clone appeared once. J is TRBJ1-6 and V is TRBV10-3; D is unresolved. In germline, CDR1 is ENHRY, CDR2 SYGVKD. V was cut by 2 bases and J by 6 bases, with 8 bases left in between. CDR3 length: 14 residues. The CDR3 nucleotides read TGTGCCATCAGTGAGGAGAGAAGTAATTCACCCCTCCACTTT. Translation: CAISEERSNSPLHF.

The chain joins TRBV5-5 to TRBJ2-1; D perhaps matches TRBD1 (5 bases). Trimming removed 4 bases at V and 0 bases at J, with 11 bases between. There are 15 residues in the CDR3. The germline CDR1 and CDR2 sequences are SGHKS and YYEKEE (reference sequence). The CDR3 bases are TGTGCCAGCAGCCCAGGACACAACTCCTACAATGAGCAGTTCTTC. It is translated as CASSPGHNSYNEQFF.

The rearrangement uses TRBV6-1 and TRBJ1-1; a weak D match, TRBD1 (6 bases). Trimming removed 3 bases at V and 4 bases at J, with 18 bases between. Germline assignment: CDR1 MNHNS and CDR2 SASEGT. There are 16 residues in the CDR3. The CDR3 nucleotides read TGTGCCAGCAGTGATTGGATAGGGGGAAGGGGCACTGAAGCTTTCTTT. Encoded protein: CASSDWIGGRGTEAFF.

The chain employs TRBV2 and TRBJ1-6, with 8 nucleotides matching TRBD1. Germline lookup yields CDR1 SNHLY and CDR2 FYNNEI. The CDR3 has 14 residues. Losses at the gene ends were 2 bases for V and 9 bases for J; bases not matched to a gene: 3. The CDR3 spells CASSEQGASSPLHF. In nucleotides, the CDR3 is TGTGCCAGCAGTGAACAGGGGGCGAGTTCACCCCTCCACTTT.

This chain joins TRBV7-9 and TRBJ2-3; 8 nucleotides line up with TRBD2. Germline V gene sequence: CDR1 SEHNR, CDR2 FQNEAQ (reference sequence). Trimming removed 4 bases from V and 2 bases from J; junction bases left unmatched: 5. The CDR3 loop spans 15 amino acids. The CDR3 is CASSSGTRDTDTQYF. The DNA for the CDR3 is TGTGCCAGCAGCTCCGGGACTAGAGACACAGATACGCAGTATTTT.

This rearrangement joins TRBV5-1 to TRBJ1-1; the D is unclear. CDR1 and CDR2 from the germline V gene are SGHRS and YFSETQ. Trimming shortened V by 0 bases and J by 4 bases, and 13 bases separated the two germline ends. The CDR3 runs to 15 residues. The CDR3 loop reads CASSLEEGLSTEAFF. The CDR3 region has the DNA TGCGCCAGCAGCTTGGAGGAGGGATTGAGCACTGAAGCTTTCTTT.

This clone was picked up one time. CDR3 sequence reads: CAWAQGGGYTF. CDR3 nucleotide sequence: TGTGCCTGGGCACAGGGTGGTGGCTACACCTTC. The chain employs TRBV30 and TRBJ1-2; D perhaps matches TRBD1 (6 bases). V was trimmed by 5 bases and J by 7 bases, leaving 11 bases between them. The CDR3 is 11 residues long. From germline, CDR1 is GTSNPN and CDR2 SVGIG (reference sequence).

This sequence joins TRBV20-1 and TRBJ1-6, with D perhaps TRBD1 (5 bases). Looked up from germline, CDR1 is DFQATT and CDR2 is SNEGSKA (reference sequence). CDR3 length: 14 residues. Deletions cut 3 bases from V and 9 bases from J, with 15 bases between. CDR3 sequence reads: CSASKAQGGSPLHF. The CDR3 DNA reads TGCAGTGCTAGTAAAGCCCAGGGAGGTTCACCCCTCCACTTT.